Listed below are T cell receptor beta chains from one sample, sequenced in a study of cytotoxic CD8 clonotypes in ibrutinib-treated CLL. The method was immunoSEQ multiplex PCR; TCRdb's version includes in-frame clones alone and lacks a portion of them. The sample gives approximately 100,000 clones, approximately 56% of which show up once; more than 35% is in the top ten. The starting material was PBMCs, obtained after 24 months of ibrutinib treatment. Receptor source: a human donor with chronic lymphocytic leukemia. Each CDR3 is given with its conserved first and last residue. Each record gives: J gene, CDR3 length, V gene, D gene, clone size, CDR3 DNA, CDR3 protein. A D gene is named only where the DNA matches it firmly. Clone size, where shown, is once, few, many, or a class for clones that have expanded.

TRBJ2-7 16 TRBV4-1 . . TGCGCCAGCAGCCAAGGATCCTTTGGCAGGGGCGACGAGCAGTACTTC CASSQGSFGRGDEQYF
TRBJ1-1 14 TRBV19 TRBD1 . TGTGCCAGTACCCCGACAGGGTTGGGCACTGAAGCTTTCTTT CASTPTGLGTEAFF
TRBJ1-2 16 TRBV29-1 . . TGCAGCGTTGATAAGACCCCAGGGAACCCTCTCTATGGCTACACCTTC CSVDKTPGNPLYGYTF
TRBJ2-7 16 TRBV5-3 . . TGTGCCAGAAGCTTATGTCGGTCCTGGCCCTCCTACGAGCAGTACTTC CARSLCRSWPSYEQYF
TRBJ2-4 15 TRBV30 . . TGTGCCTGGAGTCCTCGTTGGGGGGGGCAAAACATTCAGTACTTC CAWSPRWGGQNIQYF
TRBJ1-3 16 TRBV7-9 . . TGTGCCAGCAGCCCGTTGATTGGACGAGGGATAAACACCATATATTTT CASSPLIGRGINTIYF
TRBJ1-2 13 TRBV18 TRBD1 . TGTGCCAGCTCGCCTGGGACAGGCTATGGCTACACCTTC CASSPGTGYGYTF
TRBJ2-2 17 TRBV27 . few TGTGCCAGCAGTTTATCGTGGGGTATGGCGAACACCGGGGAGCTGTTTTTT CASSLSWGMANTGELFF
TRBJ1-2 16 TRBV18 TRBD1 . TGTGCCAGCTCACCACGTACAGGGGTTTCTAACTATGGCTACACCTTC CASSPRTGVSNYGYTF
TRBJ2-7 15 TRBV7-2 TRBD1 . TGTGCCAGCAGCTTGGATCAGGGGGTATCCTACGAGCAGTACTTC CASSLDQGVSYEQYF
TRBJ2-7 16 TRBV11-1 . . TGTGCCAGCAGCTTAAACTACGGGCGCGGGCCTTCCGAGCAGTACTTC CASSLNYGRGPSEQYF
TRBJ1-1 15 TRBV30 TRBD1 . TGTGCCTGGAGTGTCCTGACAGGGATTAACACTGAAGCTTTCTTT CAWSVLTGINTEAFF
TRBJ1-1 14 TRBV27 . . TGTGCCAGCAGTTTAAAGGGGTTTGACACTGAAGCTTTCTTT CASSLKGFDTEAFF
TRBJ2-1 17 TRBV7-6 TRBD2 . TGTGCCAGCAGCTGGAGCGGGGGGTTAAGCTCCTACAATGAGCAGTTCTTC CASSWSGGLSSYNEQFF
TRBJ2-1 20 TRBV12-5 . . TGTGCTAGTGGTTTGGACCCCCCCGACTGGAAAACCAGCTCCTACAATGAGCAGTTCTTC CASGLDPPDWKTSSYNEQFF
TRBJ2-5 16 TRBV30 TRBD2 many TGTGCCTGGAGCGGATCTAGCGGGGGATCGGGAGAGACCCAGTACTTC CAWSGSSGGSGETQYF
TRBJ2-7 13 TRBV7-9 . once TGTGCCAGCAGCCCAGGACAAGTCTACGAGCAGTACTTC CASSPGQVYEQYF
TRBJ1-1 12 TRBV7-9 . . TGTGCCAGCAGCCGGACATCCACTGAAGCTTTCTTT CASSRTSTEAFF
TRBJ2-5 14 TRBV5-1 . few TGCGCCAGCAGCTTACAGGGTCAACAAGAGACCCAGTACTTC CASSLQGQQETQYF
TRBJ2-3 14 TRBV10-1 TRBD2 few TGCGCCAGCAGGGGACTAGCAGTTACAGATACGCAGTATTTT CASRGLAVTDTQYF
TRBJ1-2 15 TRBV5-6 . few TGTGCCAGCAGCGCCTACCTCCGGGACGGCTATGGCTACACCTTC CASSAYLRDGYGYTF
TRBJ2-1 15 TRBV18 . . TGTGCCAGCTCACCACTTCCAAGCTCCTACAATGAGCAGTTCTTC CASSPLPSSYNEQFF